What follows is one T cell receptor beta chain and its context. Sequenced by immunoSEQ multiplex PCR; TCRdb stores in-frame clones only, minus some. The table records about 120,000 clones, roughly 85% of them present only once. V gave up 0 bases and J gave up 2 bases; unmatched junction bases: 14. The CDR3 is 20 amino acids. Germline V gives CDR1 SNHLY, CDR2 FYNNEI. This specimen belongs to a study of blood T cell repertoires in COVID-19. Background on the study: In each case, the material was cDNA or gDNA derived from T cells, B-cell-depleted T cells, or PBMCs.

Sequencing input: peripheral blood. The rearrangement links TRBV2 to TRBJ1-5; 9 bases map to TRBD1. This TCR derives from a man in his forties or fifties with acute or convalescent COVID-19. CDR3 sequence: CASSEAVKRTGVFGNQPQHF. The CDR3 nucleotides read TGTGCCAGCAGTGAAGCCGTCAAGAGGACAGGGGTATTTGGCAATCAGCCCCAGCATTTT.